The present T cell receptor (beta chain) was sequenced within a study of blood T cell repertoires in COVID-19. As for the study in general: Donors in the United States, Italy and Spain gave samples during acute or convalescent COVID-19. T cells, B-cell-depleted T cells, or PBMCs supplied cDNA or gDNA.

Germline V gene lookup returns CDR1 SGHDN and CDR2 FVKESK. V lost 2 bases to trimming and J lost 0 bases; unmatched junction nucleotides: 15. The length of the CDR3 is 20 residues. Sequenced by immunoSEQ multiplex PCR; TCRdb stores in-frame clones only, minus some. Here the sample spans hundreds of thousands of clones, approximately 89% being singletons. What was sequenced was peripheral blood. The chain carries TRBV14 and TRBJ2-3, with 9 bases that match TRBD2. The sequence was obtained from a woman in her 30s with COVID-19, enrolled during active disease. The CDR3 sequence: CASSQLTRASGATSTDTQYF. The CDR3 DNA reads as TGTGCCAGCAGCCAACTCACGAGGGCTAGCGGGGCTACTAGCACAGATACGCAGTATTTT.